What follows are 25 T cell receptor beta chains derived from one specimen sequenced in a study of blood T cells in healthy people across ages. A second PCR of 7 to 11 cycles used a sample-barcoded 5' primer and a J-beta primer mix. Using its own MiXCR run on the 5' RACE reads, TCRdb lists one record per CDR3 protein. The sample contains some 1.6 million distinct CDR3 sequences, 30% to 40% of which appear only once. Material for sequencing was blood. The receptors here all came from a woman aged 25 to 45 in good health.

This clonotype appeared many times. The genes are TRBV4-1 and TRBJ2-5; 8 bases match TRBD2. CDR1 MGHRA and CDR2 YSYEKL come from the germline V gene. The CDR3 has 13 residues. J was trimmed by 4 bases and V by 4 bases; bases with no gene match: 2. The CDR3 reads CASSPREGETQYF. The CDR3 region has the DNA TGCGCCAGCAGCCCCCGGGAGGGAGAGACCCAGTACTTC.

This clonotype was found once. At one of its ends the junction is not consistent with the germline gene, which may arise from a read error. The rearrangement uses TRBV20-1 and TRBJ1-4; D unresolved. From germline, CDR1 is DFQATT and CDR2 SNEGSKA (reference sequence). The CDR3 loop spans 15 amino acids. The CDR3 protein is CSARRAQATNEKLFF. CDR3 nucleotide sequence: TGCAGTGCTAGAAGGGCCCAAGCAACTAATGAGAAACTGTTTTTT.

The chain has TRBV6-6 and TRBJ2-7; perhaps TRBD1 as D (6 bases). The closer fit of TRBJ2-5 to the DNA end suggests the J call may be wrong. Germline V lookup: CDR1 MNHNY, CDR2 SVGAGI (reference sequence). CDR3 size: 17 residues. This CDR3 reads CASSPPLDSAGQMTQYF. CDR3 DNA: TGTGCCAGCAGTCCCCCCCTGGACAGCGCAGGTCAAATGACCCAGTACTTC.

This clonotype was counted only a few times. The chain has TRBV7-2 and TRBJ2-3; weak D call: TRBD2 (6 bases). The CDR3 spans 16 residues. The ends were cut back, 2 bases at V and 0 bases at J, with 12 bases in the middle. Per the germline V gene, CDR1 is SGHTA and CDR2 is FQGNSA. CDR3 sequence reads: CASSLFRAGSTDTQYF. CDR3 coding DNA: TGTGCCAGCAGCTTATTCAGGGCGGGGAGCACAGATACGCAGTATTTT.

This clonotype has just a few counts. This chain joins TRBV20-1 and TRBJ2-7; 9 bases are a match to TRBD1. Germline lookup yields CDR1 DFQATT and CDR2 SNEGSKA (reference sequence). The CDR3 has 13 amino acids. The V gene end was trimmed by 3 bases and the J gene end by 6 bases; junction bases not matched to a gene: 6. CDR3 bases: TGCAGTGCTAGGGGGACAGGGTTTGCCGAGCAGTACTTC. Amino acid sequence: CSARGTGFAEQYF.

The CDR3 DNA reads TGCGCCAGCAGCCAAGATTTAATGACCGGGACAGATACGCAGTATTTT. Protein: CASSQDLMTGTDTQYF. The chain couples TRBV4-1 to TRBJ2-3; D is uncertain. The germline V gene encodes CDR1 MGHRA and CDR2 YSYEKL. V lost 0 bases, J lost 3 bases, and 13 bases lay in between. The CDR3 totals 16 residues.

As to this clonotype: This may be a read error: a much more frequent sequence differs by one nucleotide. The V and J genes are TRBV12-3 or TRBV12-4 and TRBJ2-3, with TRBD1 matching over 8 bases. CDR3 size: 14 residues. The junction had 5 bases not matched to a gene; V was cut back by 4 bases and J by 5 bases. The CDR3 loop is CASSWTGLRDTQYF. Here the CDR3 DNA reads TGTGCCAGCAGTTGGACAGGGTTACGAGATACGCAGTATTTT.

The chain carries TRBV3-1 and TRBJ2-1; TRBD2 matches at 8 bases. The CDR3 has 17 amino acids. From germline, CDR1 is LGHDT and CDR2 YNNKEL (reference sequence). With 0 bases clipped from V and 7 bases from J, the junction kept 11 bases outside the gene matches. The CDR3 sequence: CASSQEVGGGFQNEQFF. CDR3 DNA sequence: TGTGCCAGCAGCCAAGAAGTTGGCGGGGGGTTTCAAAATGAGCAGTTCTTC.

This clonotype was recorded a few times. The chain couples TRBV20-1 to TRBJ2-1; D remains ambiguous. The CDR3 spans 15 residues. Germline V gene sequence: CDR1 DFQATT, CDR2 SNEGSKA (reference sequence). Trimming stripped 3 bases from V and 14 bases from J, with 26 bases between. The CDR3 sequence: CSARDPDSTHSREFF. The DNA of the CDR3 is TGCAGTGCTAGGGACCCGGATAGCACTCACTCTCGGGAGTTCTTC.

Turning to this clonotype: Germline and junction disagree at one end, which may indicate a read error. The chain carries TRBV4-1 and TRBJ2-5; 10 positions match TRBD2. There are 17 residues in the CDR3. Germline V CDR1 and CDR2: MGHRA, YSYEKL. The chain's CDR3 is CTSSRTASGSMVGEQYF. The CDR3 region has the DNA TGCACCAGCAGCCGCACCGCTAGCGGGAGTATGGTAGGTGAGCAGTACTTC.

The chain recombines TRBV27 with TRBJ2-5, with 9 bases aligning to TRBD2. Germline values: CDR1 MNHEY, CDR2 SMNVEV (reference sequence). The CDR3 has 12 residues. The ends lost 8 bases at V and 9 bases at J; junction bases unmatched: 7. CDR3 DNA: TGTGCCAGCGATCTAGCGGGATTTTCCCAGTACTTC. Translation: CASDLAGFSQYF.

This clonotype was seen at least ten times. The rearrangement links TRBV5-1 to TRBJ2-1; 8 bases match TRBD2. CDR1 is SGHRS, CDR2 YFSETQ, per germline. This CDR3 has 15 amino acids. The V and J ends lost 2 bases and 4 bases, in that order; junction bases with no gene match: 5. Here the CDR3 DNA reads TGCGCCAGCAGCTTACGGGGGGGCGAATACAATGAGCAGTTCTTC. Its translation: CASSLRGGEYNEQFF. The full variable domain, rest sourced from reference TRBV5-1 and TRBJ2-1, is KAGVTQTPRYLIKTRGQQVTLSCSPISGHRSVSWYQQTPGQGLQFLFEYFSETQRNKGNFPGRFSGRQFSNSRSEMNVSTLELGDSALYLCASSLRGGEYNEQFFGPGTRLTVL.

This chain uses TRBV9 with TRBJ1-1; a weak D match, TRBD1 (6 bases). The CDR3 is made up of 14 amino acids. Between the trimmed V and J ends, which lost 1 base and 11 bases, there was a span of 18 bases. CDR1 and CDR2 from the germline V gene are SGDLS and YYNGEE. Written as DNA, the CDR3 is TGTGCCAGCAGCGTACAGGGGTACCCCATCCCTGCTTTCTTT. The encoded protein is CASSVQGYPIPAFF.

J is TRBJ1-6 and V is TRBV29-1, with D perhaps matching TRBD1 (6 bases). The germline V gene has CDR1 SQVTM and CDR2 ANQGSEA. Trimming stripped 6 bases from V and 10 bases from J, with 19 bases between. This CDR3 comprises 14 residues. The CDR3 loop is CSVAGAEAGSPLHF. DNA of the CDR3: TGCAGCGTGGCGGGGGCAGAAGCGGGCTCACCCCTCCACTTT.

In this sample, this clonotype turned up many times. The rearrangement uses TRBV25-1 and TRBJ2-5, with 7 nucleotides matching TRBD2. The length of the CDR3 is 16 residues. CDR1 is MGHDK, CDR2 SYGVNS, per germline. Losses at the gene ends were 3 bases for V and 1 base for J; bases not matched to a gene: 8. The CDR3 DNA follows: TGTGCCAGCAGTGAGGGCTTACTAGCGTTCCAAGAGACCCAGTACTTC. This gives the protein CASSEGLLAFQETQYF. The full variable domain, completed using reference TRBV25-1 and TRBJ2-5, is EADIYQTPRYLVIGTGKKITLECSQTMGHDKMYWYQQDPGMELHLIHYSYGVNSTEKGDLSSESTVSRIRTEHFPLTLESARPSHTSQYLCASSEGLLAFQETQYFGPGTRLLVL.

This clonotype was observed a single time. J is TRBJ2-3 and V is TRBV2, with 9 bases lining up with TRBD1. The CDR3 is 16 residues long. V trimming: 2 bases; J trimming: 4 bases; junction bases outside the gene matches: 7. Germline V gene data show CDR1 as SNHLY and CDR2 as FYNNEI. The CDR3 here is CASSEPRDRVADTQYF. The CDR3 DNA sequence: TGTGCCAGCAGTGAACCTCGGGACAGGGTGGCAGATACGCAGTATTTT.

V and J are TRBV27 and TRBJ2-3; 10 bases map to TRBD2. Germline V gene lookup returns CDR1 MNHEY and CDR2 SMNVEV (reference sequence). Trimming at V came to 8 bases and at J to 2 bases, leaving 7 bases not matched to a gene. The CDR3 covers 15 residues. This CDR3 is CASRRAGGITDTQYF. The CDR3 DNA reads TGTGCCAGCCGGCGAGCGGGAGGGATCACAGATACGCAGTATTTT.

CDR3 sequence reads: CASSLTPSGGSGADTQYF. CDR3 nucleotide sequence: TGTGCCAGCAGCTTAACGCCCTCGGGCGGGAGTGGCGCAGATACGCAGTATTTT. The V call is TRBV7-3, the J call TRBJ2-3; the match to TRBD2 covers 7 bases. The CDR3 covers 18 residues. Looked up from germline, CDR1 is SGHTA and CDR2 is FQGTGA. V lost 0 bases to trimming and J lost 4 bases; unmatched junction nucleotides: 13.

With regard to this clonotype: The junction differs from germline at one of its ends, possibly a read error. DNA of the CDR3: TGCGCCATCAGCGCGGGGGCGGCAGCCCTCGAGCAGTACTTC. It specifies CAISAGAAALEQYF. The V call is TRBV5-1, the J call TRBJ2-7; the D gene is possibly TRBD2 (7 bases). This CDR3 contains 14 residues. Germline V gives CDR1 SGHRS, CDR2 YFSETQ.

This clonotype was found a few times. CDR3 sequence (DNA): TGTGCCAGCAGCCAGGAGAGGTACCAGCCCCAGCATTTT. Translation: CASSQERYQPQHF. V usage is TRBV4-2 and J usage is TRBJ1-5, with D unclear. The CDR3 runs to 13 residues. The germline V and J ends were trimmed by 3 bases and 7 bases, with 10 bases remaining between them. Germline V lookup: CDR1 LGHNA, CDR2 YNFKEQ.

About this clonotype itself: The junction departs from germline at one end; a sequencing error may be responsible. This chain links TRBV10-3 with TRBJ2-3, with D perhaps matching TRBD1 or TRBD2 (6 bases each). The CDR3 spans 14 residues. Germline V lookup: CDR1 ENHRY, CDR2 SYGVKD. The CDR3 sequence: CTIRDPRGGDTQYF. CDR3 coding DNA: TGTACCATTAGGGACCCCAGGGGAGGAGATACGCAGTATTTT.

The chain has TRBV7-3 and TRBJ2-2; D remains unclear. Per the germline V gene, CDR1 is SGHTA and CDR2 is FQGTGA. V lost 4 bases and J lost 4, with 10 bases in between. This CDR3 is built from 14 residues. CDR3 protein: CASSSYGGTGELFF. DNA for the CDR3: TGTGCCAGCAGCTCCTATGGTGGCACCGGGGAGCTGTTTTTT.

The rearrangement joins TRBV11-2 to TRBJ2-7; D may be TRBD1 (5 bases). The V gene lost 8 bases and the J gene lost 1 base, with 18 bases spanning the gap. CDR1 and CDR2 (germline): SGHAT, FQNNGV. The CDR3 extends over 15 amino acids. The CDR3 DNA reads TGTGCCAGCGGGCGGCGTAGGGGCTTATCCTACGAGCAGTACTTC. It encodes CASGRRRGLSYEQYF.

The chain recombines TRBV5-5 with TRBJ2-5, with D perhaps TRBD1 or TRBD2 (5 bases each). V lost 0 bases to trimming and J lost 3 bases, with 12 bases between them. CDR3 length equals 15 residues. Germline V CDR1 and CDR2: SGHKS, YYEKEE (reference sequence). The CDR3 DNA reads TGTGCCAGCAGCTTGGGGGACCCCCTAGAAGAGACCCAGTACTTC. Protein product: CASSLGDPLEETQYF.

CDR3 coding DNA: TGTGCCAGCAGTGAATTGATTGGGACAGAAGGGGAGACCCAGTACTTC. Its translation: CASSELIGTEGETQYF. The rearrangement uses TRBV6-1 and TRBJ2-5; 7 bases align to TRBD1. Germline V lookup: CDR1 MNHNS, CDR2 SASEGT. Unmatched junction bases numbered 11, after V lost 2 bases and J lost 5 bases. The CDR3 has 16 residues.